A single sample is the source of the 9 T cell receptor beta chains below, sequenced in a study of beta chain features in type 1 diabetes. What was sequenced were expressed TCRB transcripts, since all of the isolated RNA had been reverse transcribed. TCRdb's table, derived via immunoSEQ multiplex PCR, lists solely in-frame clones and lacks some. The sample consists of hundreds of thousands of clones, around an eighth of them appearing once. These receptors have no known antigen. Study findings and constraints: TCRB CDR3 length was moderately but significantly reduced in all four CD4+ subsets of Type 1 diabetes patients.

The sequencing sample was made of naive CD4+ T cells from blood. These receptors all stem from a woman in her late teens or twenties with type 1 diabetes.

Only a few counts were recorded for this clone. For the CDR3, the DNA is TGTGCCAGCAGCTTTCTCCGGGAGGCTAACACCGGGGAGCTGTTTTTT. This codes for CASSFLREANTGELFF. The chain is built from TRBV5-6 and TRBJ2-2; the match to TRBD2 covers 7 bases. V dropped 2 bases and J dropped 2; count of bases not matched to a gene: 6. Germline V lookup: CDR1 SGHDT, CDR2 YYEEEE. There are 16 residues in the CDR3.

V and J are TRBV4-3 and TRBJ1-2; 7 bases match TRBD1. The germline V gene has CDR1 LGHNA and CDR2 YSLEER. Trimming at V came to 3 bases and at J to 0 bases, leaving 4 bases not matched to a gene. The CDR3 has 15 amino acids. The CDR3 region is CASSQRDSANYGYTF. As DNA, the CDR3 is TGCGCCAGCAGCCAGCGGGACAGCGCTAACTATGGCTACACCTTC.

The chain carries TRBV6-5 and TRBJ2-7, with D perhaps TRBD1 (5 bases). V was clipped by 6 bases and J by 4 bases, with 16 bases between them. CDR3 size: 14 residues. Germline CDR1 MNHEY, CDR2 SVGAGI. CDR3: CASRAPGWGYEQYF. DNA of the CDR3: TGTGCCAGCAGGGCTCCAGGGTGGGGTTACGAGCAGTACTTC.

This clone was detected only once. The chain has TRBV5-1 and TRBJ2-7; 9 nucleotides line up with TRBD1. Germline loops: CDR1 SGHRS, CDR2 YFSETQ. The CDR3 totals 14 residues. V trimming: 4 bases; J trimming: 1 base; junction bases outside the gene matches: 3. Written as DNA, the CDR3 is TGCGCCAGCAGCCCGGGACAGGGATCCTACGAGCAGTACTTC. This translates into CASSPGQGSYEQYF.

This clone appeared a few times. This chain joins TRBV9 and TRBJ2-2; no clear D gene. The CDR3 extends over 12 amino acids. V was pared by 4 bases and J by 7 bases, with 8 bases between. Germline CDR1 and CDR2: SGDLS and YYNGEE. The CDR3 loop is CASSLRGGELFF. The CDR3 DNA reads TGTGCCAGCAGCCTCCGCGGCGGGGAGCTGTTTTTT.

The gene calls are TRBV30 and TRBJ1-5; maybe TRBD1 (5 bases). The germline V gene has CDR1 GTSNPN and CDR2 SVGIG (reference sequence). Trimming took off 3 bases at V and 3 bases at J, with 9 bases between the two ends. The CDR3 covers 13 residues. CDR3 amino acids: CAWRRDFNQPQHF. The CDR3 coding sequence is TGTGCCTGGAGGAGGGACTTCAATCAGCCCCAGCATTTT. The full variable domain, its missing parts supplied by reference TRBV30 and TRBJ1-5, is SQTIHQWPATLVQPVGSPLSLECTVEGTSNPNLYWYRQAAGRGLQLLFYSVGIGQISSEVPQNLSASRPQDRQFILSSKKLLLSDSGFYLCAWRRDFNQPQHFGDGTRLSIL.

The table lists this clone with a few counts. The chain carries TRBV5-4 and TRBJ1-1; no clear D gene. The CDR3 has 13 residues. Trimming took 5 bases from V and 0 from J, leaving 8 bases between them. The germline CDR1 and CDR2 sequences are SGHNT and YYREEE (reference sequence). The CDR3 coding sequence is TGTGCCAGCAGTGAGAACGTGAACACTGAAGCTTTCTTT. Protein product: CASSENVNTEAFF.

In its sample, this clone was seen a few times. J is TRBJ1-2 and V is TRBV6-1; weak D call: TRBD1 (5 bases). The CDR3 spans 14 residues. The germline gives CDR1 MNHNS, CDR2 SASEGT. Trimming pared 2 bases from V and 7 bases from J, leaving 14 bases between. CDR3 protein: CASSEYAGDSGYTF. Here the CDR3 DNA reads TGTGCCAGCAGTGAATACGCGGGGGACTCTGGCTACACCTTC.

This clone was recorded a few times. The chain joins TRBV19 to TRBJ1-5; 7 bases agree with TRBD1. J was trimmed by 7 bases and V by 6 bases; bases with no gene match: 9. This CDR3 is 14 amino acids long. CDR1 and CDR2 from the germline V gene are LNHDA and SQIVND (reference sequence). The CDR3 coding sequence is TGTGCCAGTAGCACGACAGGGACCGGCCAGCCCCAGCATTTT. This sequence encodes CASSTTGTGQPQHF.